Following are 14 T cell receptor beta chains from one sample sequenced in a study of T cells expressing NK-cell markers. Each CDR3 protein gets one entry in TCRdb, which reprocessed the 5' RACE reads and gives no DNA. Found here are about 450,000 distinct CDR3 sequences; the top ten clones hold 7.3%. The sequencing sample was made of blood T cells: a sorted CD56 or NKG2C T cell subset, CD4+ or CD8+ T cells, or bulk PBMC T cells (not recorded which). The receptors stem from a woman aged 18 to 75 in good health.

The chain has TRBV15 and TRBJ2-1. The germline CDR1 and CDR2 sequences are LNHNV and YYDKDF (reference sequence). The CDR3 spans 15 residues. The CDR3 region is CATSRGGSSYNEQFF.

The V and J genes are TRBV18 and TRBJ2-7. The CDR3 runs 16 residues. Germline CDR1 and CDR2: KGHSH and LQKENI. The CDR3 here is CASSLGVSRASYEQYF.

J is TRBJ2-2 and V is TRBV6-1; TCRdb's assignment of TRBD2 cannot be checked, as there is no DNA. Germline V CDR1 and CDR2: MNHNS, SASEGT. This CDR3 region has 17 residues. Here the CDR3 reads CASSRGLAGAPTGELFF.

V is TRBV20-1 and J is TRBJ1-5. The CDR3 runs to 15 residues. Germline loops: CDR1 DFQATT, CDR2 SNEGSKA (reference sequence). The CDR3 spells CSARDGGRPGSPQHF.

The V gene is TRBV7-3, the J gene TRBJ1-6. The CDR3 has 17 amino acids. Germline V gene lookup returns CDR1 SGHTA and CDR2 FQGTGA. CDR3: CASRLDGGSSYNSPLHF.

The chain carries TRBV25-1 and TRBJ2-5; as DNA is missing, the TRBD1 call by TCRdb cannot be tested. CDR1 is MGHDK and CDR2 is SYGVNS in the germline V gene. The CDR3 is 15 residues long. This CDR3 reads CASSGGGGTKETQYF.

The gene calls are TRBV6-1 and TRBJ1-5; TCRdb's D call of TRBD1 is untestable without DNA. There are 15 residues in the CDR3. Germline V gene lookup returns CDR1 MNHNS and CDR2 SASEGT. The CDR3 spells CASSNRGSGNQPQHF.

The rearrangement uses TRBV4-3 and TRBJ2-6; TCRdb selects TRBD2, and the lack of DNA leaves this call unchecked. Germline V gene sequence: CDR1 LGHNA, CDR2 YSLEER. The CDR3 extends over 16 amino acids. The CDR3 is CASSLSAESGANVLTF.

The V call is TRBV12-3 or TRBV12-4, the J call TRBJ1-2; TCRdb reports TRBD1, a call that lacks DNA to check it against. This CDR3 spans 13 amino acids. CDR3: CASSWATDYGYTF.

The gene calls are TRBV20-1 and TRBJ1-1; TCRdb gives TRBD1 as the D gene, but with no DNA this cannot be confirmed. There are 15 residues in the CDR3. Germline V gene sequence: CDR1 DFQATT, CDR2 SNEGSKA (reference sequence). CDR3 region: CSARRPGTGVTEAFF.

CDR3 sequence reads: CASSASAEATEQFF. This chain links TRBV6-4 with TRBJ2-1. This CDR3 has 14 amino acids. Germline lookup yields CDR1 MRHNA and CDR2 SNTAGT.

The chain couples TRBV6-2 or TRBV6-3 to TRBJ2-5. The CDR3 sequence is 11 residues long. Germline CDR1 MNHEY, CDR2 SVGEGT. The CDR3 spells CASSYFETQYF.

The chain employs TRBV9 and TRBJ2-7; TCRdb outputs TRBD2, but without DNA this stays unchecked. The CDR3 runs 14 residues. From germline, CDR1 is SGDLS and CDR2 YYNGEE. This CDR3 reads CASSEGTSAYEQYF.

The CDR3 loop is CASSLDSGADTQYF. The genes are TRBV5-1 and TRBJ2-3. This CDR3 comprises 14 residues. Germline V lookup: CDR1 SGHRS, CDR2 YFSETQ. Based on the CDR3 plus reference TRBV5-1 and TRBJ2-3, the full variable domain is KAGVTQTPRYLIKTRGQQVTLSCSPISGHRSVSWYQQTPGQGLQFLFEYFSETQRNKGNFPGRFSGRQFSNSRSEMNVSTLELGDSALYLCASSLDSGADTQYFGPGTRLTVL.